Sequencing of this TCR beta chain was carried out in a study of PD-L1 blockade in urothelial cancer. For the study at large: Samples came from 3 weeks, at the second dose, and 6 weeks into treatment. Researchers found blood samples held a median of approximately 150,000 T cells.

Described time point: pretreatment peripheral blood. Each individual provided 1 to 8 samples (taken pretreatment and on-treatment). V was pared by 5 bases and J by 8 bases, with 19 bases between. The CDR3 sequence is 15 residues long. In germline, CDR1 is MNHEY, CDR2 SMNVEV (reference sequence). Repertoires were generated with immunoSEQ multiplex PCR, while TCRdb's copy carries only in-frame clones and drops some. The repertoire consists of tens of thousands of clones, with roughly 82% occurring once and the leading ten covering 1% to 1.5%. Sequenced material: PBMCs, taken around atezolizumab (anti-PD-L1) treatment. The receptor's source is a middle-aged man with urothelial cancer. The genes are TRBV27 and TRBJ2-1; possible D gene TRBD1, 5 bases. CDR3 amino acids: CASSGPGAASDEQFF. In DNA form, the CDR3 reads TGTGCCAGCAGTGGTCCTGGGGCGGCCAGCGATGAGCAGTTCTTC.